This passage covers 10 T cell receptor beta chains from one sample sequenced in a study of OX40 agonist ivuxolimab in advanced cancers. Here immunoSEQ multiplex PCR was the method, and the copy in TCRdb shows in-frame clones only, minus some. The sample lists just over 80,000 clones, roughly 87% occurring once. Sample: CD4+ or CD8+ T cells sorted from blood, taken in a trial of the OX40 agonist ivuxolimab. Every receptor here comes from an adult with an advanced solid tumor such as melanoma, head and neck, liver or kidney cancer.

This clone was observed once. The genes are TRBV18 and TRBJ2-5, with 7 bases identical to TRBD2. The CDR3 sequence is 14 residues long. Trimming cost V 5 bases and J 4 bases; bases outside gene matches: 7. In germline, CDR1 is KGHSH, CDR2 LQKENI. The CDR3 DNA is TGTGCCAGCTCATCACTAGCGAGTGTAGAGACCCAGTACTTC. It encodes CASSSLASVETQYF.

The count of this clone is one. CDR3 sequence reads: CASSEERSDTQYF. The CDR3 nucleotides are TGTGCCAGCAGTGAAGAGCGGTCAGATACGCAGTATTTT. The chain uses TRBV2 and TRBJ2-3; D is possibly TRBD2 (5 bases). The V gene lost 1 base and the J gene lost 4 bases, with 6 bases spanning the gap. This CDR3 contains 13 residues. Looked up from germline, CDR1 is SNHLY and CDR2 is FYNNEI.

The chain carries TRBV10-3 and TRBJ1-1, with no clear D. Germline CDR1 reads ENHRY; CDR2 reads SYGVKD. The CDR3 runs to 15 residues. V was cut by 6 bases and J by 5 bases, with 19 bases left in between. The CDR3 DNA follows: TGTGCCATCAGCCTAAGGGCCACGGAGGGTACTGAAGCTTTCTTT. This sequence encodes CAISLRATEGTEAFF.

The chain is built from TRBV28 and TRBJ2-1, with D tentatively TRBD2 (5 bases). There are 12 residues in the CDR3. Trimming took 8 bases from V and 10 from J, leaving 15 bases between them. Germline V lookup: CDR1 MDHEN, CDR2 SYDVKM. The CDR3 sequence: CASLRPGGEQFF. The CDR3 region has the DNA TGTGCCAGCCTGAGACCCGGAGGCGAGCAGTTCTTC.

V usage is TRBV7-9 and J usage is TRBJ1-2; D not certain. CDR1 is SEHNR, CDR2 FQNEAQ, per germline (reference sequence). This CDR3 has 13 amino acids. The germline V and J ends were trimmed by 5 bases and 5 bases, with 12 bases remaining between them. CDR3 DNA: TGTGCCAGCAGCCTTATGGCGGGATATGGCTACACCTTC. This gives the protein CASSLMAGYGYTF.

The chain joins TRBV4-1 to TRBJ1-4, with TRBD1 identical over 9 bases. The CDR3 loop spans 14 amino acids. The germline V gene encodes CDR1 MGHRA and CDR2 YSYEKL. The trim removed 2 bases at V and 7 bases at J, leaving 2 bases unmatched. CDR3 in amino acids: CASSQRTGVEKLFF. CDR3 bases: TGCGCCAGCAGCCAAAGGACAGGGGTTGAAAAACTGTTTTTT.

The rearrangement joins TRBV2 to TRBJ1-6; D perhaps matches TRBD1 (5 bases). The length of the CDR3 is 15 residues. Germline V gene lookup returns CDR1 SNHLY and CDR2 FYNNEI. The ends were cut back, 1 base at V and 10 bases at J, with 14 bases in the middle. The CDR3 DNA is TGTGCCAGCAGTGAAGGGGCAGGGAGAGACTCACCCCTCCACTTT. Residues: CASSEGAGRDSPLHF.

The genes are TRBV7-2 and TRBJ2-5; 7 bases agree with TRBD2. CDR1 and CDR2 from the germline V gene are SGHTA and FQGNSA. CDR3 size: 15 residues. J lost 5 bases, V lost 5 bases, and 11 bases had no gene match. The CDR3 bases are TGTGCCAGCAGCGGGGACTCGGGAGGCGTTGAGACCCAGTACTTC. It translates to CASSGDSGGVETQYF.

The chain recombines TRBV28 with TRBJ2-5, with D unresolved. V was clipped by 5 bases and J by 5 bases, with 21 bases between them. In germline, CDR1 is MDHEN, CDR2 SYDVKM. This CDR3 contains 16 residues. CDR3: CASSTLGRKDGETQYF. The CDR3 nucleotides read TGTGCCAGCAGTACCCTAGGAAGGAAGGACGGGGAGACCCAGTACTTC. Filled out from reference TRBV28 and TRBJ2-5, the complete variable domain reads DVKVTQSSRYLVKRTGEKVFLECVQDMDHENMFWYRQDPGLGLRLIYFSYDVKMKEKGDIPEGYSVSREKKERFSLILESASTNQTSMYLCASSTLGRKDGETQYFGPGTRLLVL.

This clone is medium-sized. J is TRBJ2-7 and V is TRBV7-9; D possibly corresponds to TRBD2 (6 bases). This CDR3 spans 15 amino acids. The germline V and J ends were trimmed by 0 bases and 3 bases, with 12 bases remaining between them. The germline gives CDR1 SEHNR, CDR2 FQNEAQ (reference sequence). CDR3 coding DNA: TGTGCCAGCAGCTTAGCCGGGAGAAAAGACTACGAGCAGTACTTC. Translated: CASSLAGRKDYEQYF.